This T cell receptor (beta chain) was recovered during a study of blood T cell repertoires in COVID-19. Study-wide background: From the United States, Italy and Spain came samples of acute and convalescent COVID-19.

Authors' methods: For nucleated cells, counts were estimated from reference gene primer amplification. Assay: immunoSEQ multiplex PCR; the TCRdb copy retains only in-frame clones and omits some. V, J and clone size reflect that table, while D and trimming were determined from the DNA. The top ten clones hold under 0.75% of a sample with more than 450,000 clones, about nine tenths of them seen once. Trimming removed 3 bases at V and 3 bases at J, with 10 bases between. Looked up from germline, CDR1 is SGDLS and CDR2 is YYNGEE. This CDR3 has 14 amino acids. The receptor comes from a woman between 18 and 29 years old who had recovered from COVID-19. Input material: PBMCs or T cells enriched from blood (not recorded which). The chain couples TRBV9 to TRBJ2-1; tentative D call: TRBD2 (5 bases). The CDR3 is CASSAGSDYNEQFF. CDR3 bases: TGTGCCAGCAGCGCGGGGTCCGACTACAATGAGCAGTTCTTC.